Below, one TCR beta chain is given with its context. The data originate from a study of blood T cell repertoires in COVID-19. Under the authors' procedure: Amplification of reference gene primers provided the estimated nucleated cell counts. The table came from immunoSEQ multiplex PCR; TCRdb's copy has only in-frame clones and leaves some out. D and trimming come from the DNA, and the V and J calls and clone size come from that table. In the table there are approximately 140,000 clones, roughly 90% of which are singletons. The CDR3 spans 16 residues. The ends were cut back, 2 bases at V and 2 bases at J, with 14 bases in the middle. CDR1 and CDR2 (germline): SGHTA, FQGTGA.

The genes are TRBV7-3 and TRBJ2-3; tentatively, D is TRBD2 (6 bases). This clonotype was obtained from a woman aged 25 to 39 with acute COVID-19. The specimen was PBMCs or T cells enriched from blood (not recorded which). As DNA, the CDR3 is TGTGCCAGCAGCTTATCGGCTAGCGAATACACAGATACGCAGTATTTT. This codes for CASSLSASEYTDTQYF.